Each of the 2 T cell receptor beta chains below was sequenced from the same sample in a study of T-cell memory formation after mild COVID-19. One entry per CDR3 protein, called by TCRdb with MiXCR from the 5' RACE reads. The data show 200,000 to 250,000 distinct CDR3 sequences, around 10% seen once. The specimen sequenced was PBMCs or a T cell subset sorted from them (not recorded which). The source is a man aged 18 to 30 who had mild COVID-19 (a few samples of this study predate the infection). Cell type and time point are not known.

The chain is built from TRBV4-2 and TRBJ2-6, with 8 bases lining up with TRBD1. Unmatched junction bases numbered 19, after V lost 4 bases and J lost 2 bases. CDR1 and CDR2 (germline): LGHNA, YNFKEQ. The CDR3 is 21 amino acids. The CDR3 region is CASSRSQSGTGHPPGANVLTF. In DNA form, the CDR3 reads TGTGCCAGCAGCCGCTCACAATCCGGGACAGGCCACCCCCCTGGGGCCAACGTCCTGACTTTC.

This chain joins TRBV6-5 and TRBJ1-1; possibly TRBD1 for D (6 bases). Trimming pared 7 bases from V and 4 bases from J, leaving 16 bases between. Germline V gene lookup returns CDR1 MNHEY and CDR2 SVGAGI. CDR3 length: 14 residues. In DNA, the CDR3 is TGTGCCAGCACCCCAAACTTAGGGGGCACTGAAGCTTTCTTT. This gives the protein CASTPNLGGTEAFF.